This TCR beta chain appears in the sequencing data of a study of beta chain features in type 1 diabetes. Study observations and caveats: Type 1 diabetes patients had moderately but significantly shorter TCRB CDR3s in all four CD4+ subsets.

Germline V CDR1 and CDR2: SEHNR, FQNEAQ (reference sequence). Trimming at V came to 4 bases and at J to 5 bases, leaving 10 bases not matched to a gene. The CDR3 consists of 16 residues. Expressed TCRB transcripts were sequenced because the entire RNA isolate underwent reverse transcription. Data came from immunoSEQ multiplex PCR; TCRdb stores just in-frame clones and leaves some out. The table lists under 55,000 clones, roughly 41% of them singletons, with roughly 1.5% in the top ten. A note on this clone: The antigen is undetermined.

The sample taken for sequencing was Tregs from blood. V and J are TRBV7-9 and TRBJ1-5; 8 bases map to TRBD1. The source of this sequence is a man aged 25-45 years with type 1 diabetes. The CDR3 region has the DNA TGTGCCAGCAGCTCAGGAGGGGGACAGGTCGATCAGCCCCAGCATTTT. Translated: CASSSGGGQVDQPQHF.